Below are 17 T cell receptor beta chains sequenced from a single sample in a study of T cells after yellow fever vaccination. TCRdb called the 5' RACE reads again in MiXCR, with one record for every CDR3 protein. The data contain about 150,000 distinct CDR3 sequences, 6.2% of them seen just once; the ten biggest clones take up 2.5% to 3.5%. The sample here was CD4+ T cells sorted from PBMCs, taken on the day of the first yellow fever vaccination. These receptors originate from a man aged 18 to 35 who received the YFV17D yellow fever vaccine.

The V gene is TRBV18, the J gene TRBJ1-5, with TRBD1 identical over 9 bases. V lost 6 bases, J lost 4 bases, and 10 bases stayed unmatched. This CDR3 region has 16 residues. In germline, CDR1 is KGHSH, CDR2 LQKENI. CDR3 protein: CASSPDRGTSNQPQHF. CDR3 nucleotides: TGTGCCAGCTCCCCGGACAGGGGCACGTCTAATCAGCCCCAGCATTTT.

This clonotype appeared a few times. This chain connects TRBV6-5 to TRBJ1-2; D is unclear. V was pared by 3 bases and J by 5 bases, with 7 bases between. The CDR3 is 12 residues long. Germline CDR1 is MNHEY and CDR2 is SVGAGI. DNA for the CDR3: TGTGCCAGCAGTTATTTCGGTTATGGCTACACCTTC. Protein sequence: CASSYFGYGYTF.

This clonotype was observed a few times. V and J are TRBV6-2 or TRBV6-3 and TRBJ2-7; 11 nucleotides align to TRBD2. Trimming took 6 bases from V and 6 from J; bases not matched to a gene: 4. This CDR3 contains 13 residues. Germline CDR1 reads MNHEY; CDR2 reads SVGEGT. CDR3 region: CASRGTSGLEQYF. The DNA of the CDR3 is TGTGCCAGCAGGGGGACTAGCGGTCTCGAGCAGTACTTC.

Concerning this clonotype itself: A much larger clonotype is one base distant, so this may be a read error. This chain joins TRBV27 and TRBJ2-3, with 8 bases lining up with TRBD2. The germline gives CDR1 MNHEY, CDR2 SMNVEV (reference sequence). The CDR3 length is 16 residues. CDR3 loop: CDSSFRPSGGTDTQYF. The DNA of the CDR3 is TGTGACAGCAGTTTCCGCCCCAGCGGGGGAACAGATACGCAGTATTTT.

This clonotype was counted between two and nine times. V is TRBV5-1 and J is TRBJ2-6; 9 bases are shared with TRBD1. The junction had 12 bases not matched to a gene; V was cut back by 5 bases and J by 0 bases. The CDR3 contains 19 residues. CDR1 and CDR2 (germline): SGHRS, YFSETQ. CDR3 loop: CASSSLWDRAASGANVLTF. CDR3 nucleotides: TGCGCCAGCAGTTCTTTATGGGACAGGGCCGCCTCTGGGGCCAACGTCCTGACTTTC.

This clonotype was picked up many times. A read error may produce the germline difference seen at one junction end. The rearrangement links TRBV28 to TRBJ1-2; the match to TRBD1 covers 9 bases. The germline gives CDR1 MDHEN, CDR2 SYDVKM. The CDR3 is 13 residues long. CDR3 amino acids: CASSLGGQGKVAF. The CDR3 coding sequence is TGTGCCAGCAGTTTAGGGGGACAGGGAAAAGTGGCCTTC.

This clonotype was picked up a small number of times. The gene calls are TRBV27 and TRBJ1-4; D may be TRBD1 (6 bases). Germline V gene data show CDR1 as MNHEY and CDR2 as SMNVEV (reference sequence). V lost 2 bases and J lost 4, with 23 bases in between. The CDR3 is 19 residues long. CDR3 region: CASSLEGRQTGPINEKLFF. In DNA, the CDR3 is TGTGCCAGCAGTTTAGAGGGACGTCAGACAGGACCCATTAATGAAAAACTGTTTTTT.

The chain uses TRBV3-1 and TRBJ1-5; the match to TRBD1 covers 9 bases. V lost 1 base, J lost 4 bases, and 2 bases stayed unmatched. CDR1 is LGHDT, CDR2 YNNKEL, per germline (reference sequence). The CDR3 consists of 15 residues. The CDR3 loop reads CASSQGGTGNQPQHF. The CDR3 DNA reads as TGTGCCAGCAGCCAAGGGGGGACAGGGAATCAGCCCCAGCATTTT.

This rearrangement joins TRBV5-3 to TRBJ1-1; maybe TRBD1 (5 bases). TRBV5-3 is annotated as an ORF whose role is uncertain. The CDR3 is 15 amino acids. Trimming took 5 bases from V and 1 from J, leaving 15 bases between them. CDR3 DNA sequence: TGTGCCAGAAGGTATACGCGGGGCCCGAACACTGAAGCTTTCTTT. It yields the protein CARRYTRGPNTEAFF.

The sample holds many counts of this clonotype. The genes are TRBV12-5 and TRBJ1-5; TRBD1 matches at 8 bases. Germline trimming cut 6 bases from V and 9 bases from J; bases unmatched to any gene: 10. Per germline, CDR1 LGHNT and CDR2 FRNRAP. The CDR3 is made up of 14 amino acids. In DNA form, the CDR3 reads TGTGCTAGTGGGGCCGGACAGGGAGCGCGGCCCCAGCATTTT. Residues: CASGAGQGARPQHF.

The V call is TRBV18, the J call TRBJ1-5; 7 bases match TRBD1. Trimming at V came to 3 bases and at J to 1 base, leaving 6 bases not matched to a gene. Germline V CDR1 and CDR2: KGHSH, LQKENI. The CDR3 length is 16 residues. CDR3 protein: CASSPKQGNSNQPQHF. CDR3 sequence (DNA): TGTGCCAGCTCACCGAAACAGGGGAACAGCAATCAGCCCCAGCATTTT.

This clonotype was counted many times. The V gene is TRBV4-2, the J gene TRBJ2-5; D unclear. This CDR3 has 13 amino acids. Germline loops: CDR1 LGHNA, CDR2 YNFKEQ. V was pared by 1 base and J by 3 bases, with 6 bases between. This chain's CDR3 is CASSQVLEETQYF. The CDR3 DNA is TGTGCCAGCAGCCAAGTTCTAGAAGAGACCCAGTACTTC.

This clonotype occurred many times. This chain joins TRBV11-2 and TRBJ2-2; 7 bases map to TRBD2. Germline V gene sequence: CDR1 SGHAT, CDR2 FQNNGV. The V gene end was trimmed by 8 bases and the J gene end by 4 bases; junction bases not matched to a gene: 16. The CDR3 spans 17 residues. The DNA for the CDR3 is TGTGCCAGCGGCAACCCCTCGGGGGGTCTATTCACCGGGGAGCTGTTTTTT. Translation: CASGNPSGGLFTGELFF. Drawing the rest from reference TRBV11-2 and TRBJ2-2, the complete variable domain is EAGVAQSPRYKIIEKRQSVAFWCNPISGHATLYWYQQILGQGPKLLIQFQNNGVVDDSQLPKDRFSAERLKGVDSTLKIQPAKLEDSAVYLCASGNPSGGLFTGELFFGEGSRLTVL.

This clonotype was counted ten times or more. This rearrangement joins TRBV25-1 to TRBJ2-7, with no clear D. Per germline, CDR1 MGHDK and CDR2 SYGVNS. Trimming cost V 4 bases and J 8 bases, with 15 bases left between them. This CDR3 is 13 amino acids long. DNA of the CDR3: TGTGCCAGCAGTGTGAATAGTGGAGCTAAGCAGTACTTC. This sequence encodes CASSVNSGAKQYF.

This clonotype showed up just a few times. The V and J genes are TRBV29-1 and TRBJ1-1; D gene unclear. V gave up 5 bases and J gave up 5 bases, with 21 bases separating them. CDR1 and CDR2 (germline): SQVTM, ANQGSEA. The CDR3 covers 15 residues. In nucleotides, the CDR3 is TGCAGCGTTTCATTGCCGGACCCGGCGGGGACTGAAGCTTTCTTT. Translating it yields CSVSLPDPAGTEAFF.

The table lists this clonotype with a few counts. The J gene is TRBJ2-5, the V gene TRBV5-1, with 10 bases fitting TRBD1. The CDR3 loop spans 15 amino acids. In germline, CDR1 is SGHRS, CDR2 YFSETQ. The junction had 4 bases not matched to a gene; V was cut back by 4 bases and J by 1 base. The CDR3 reads CASSAGTGVQETQYF. Here the CDR3 DNA reads TGCGCCAGCAGCGCCGGGACAGGGGTCCAAGAGACCCAGTACTTC.

This clonotype was counted ten times or more. The chain carries TRBV19 and TRBJ2-5; D is uncertain. Germline lookup yields CDR1 LNHDA and CDR2 SQIVND (reference sequence). The CDR3 is made up of 13 amino acids. The V end was cut by 3 bases, the J end by 1 base, with 6 bases between. The CDR3 coding sequence is TGTGCCAGTAGTATGAGCGTCCAAGAGACCCAGTACTTC. It is translated as CASSMSVQETQYF.